This TCR beta chain was sequenced during a study of beta chain features in type 1 diabetes. Study outcomes and limitations: Moderate yet significant TCRB CDR3 shortening was seen in Type 1 diabetes patients in all four CD4+ subsets.

V gave up 0 bases and J gave up 5 bases, with 3 bases separating them. The CDR3 loop spans 12 amino acids. Germline V gene sequence: CDR1 SGHNT, CDR2 YYREEE (reference sequence). What was sequenced were expressed TCRB transcripts, since all of the isolated RNA had been reverse transcribed. Profiled with immunoSEQ multiplex PCR; TCRdb holds only in-frame clones, not every one. The data hold about 710,000 clones, with over 11% observed a single time. About this clone itself: Its antigen remains unidentified. The identical CDR3 is also encoded by other nucleotide sequences in the sample.

CD45RO/CCR7/CD25/CD127/CD95/CD27 sorting isolated CD4+ naive, central memory, regulatory and stem cell-like memory cells. This clonotype was sampled from a man aged 18 to 30 with type 1 diabetes. The chain employs TRBV5-4 and TRBJ1-5; the D is unclear. The sequenced material came from naive CD4+ T cells from blood. The CDR3: CASSLGDQPQHF. DNA of the CDR3: TGTGCCAGCAGCTTGGGCGATCAGCCCCAGCATTTT.